The T cell receptor (beta chain) described here comes from a study of blood T cell repertoires in COVID-19. Authors' methods: Quantification of nucleated cells was approximated via reference gene primer amplification. Using immunoSEQ multiplex PCR, the repertoire was profiled, and TCRdb retains in-frame clones only, with some absent. That table supplies the V and J calls and clone size; D and trimming were determined from the DNA. The repertoire holds some 300,000 clones, with approximately 89% as singletons. Germline CDR1 reads SQVTM; CDR2 reads ANQGSEA. The CDR3 covers 14 residues. Unmatched junction bases numbered 5, after V lost 6 bases and J lost 0 bases. Living in 24 US areas, the participants were between roughly 18 and 90 years of age. Cohort placement rested on clinical history that participants reported themselves. Shortly before study entry, within 2 weeks, exposed participants had met a COVID-19 case.

This chain joins TRBV29-1 and TRBJ2-3, with 8 bases identical to TRBD1. This sequence originates from a woman aged 45-65 years who had been exposed to COVID-19. Material for sequencing was PBMCs or T cells enriched from blood (not recorded which). The CDR3 sequence: CSVKGQGSTDTQYF. CDR3 in DNA: TGCAGCGTAAAAGGACAGGGAAGCACAGATACGCAGTATTTT.